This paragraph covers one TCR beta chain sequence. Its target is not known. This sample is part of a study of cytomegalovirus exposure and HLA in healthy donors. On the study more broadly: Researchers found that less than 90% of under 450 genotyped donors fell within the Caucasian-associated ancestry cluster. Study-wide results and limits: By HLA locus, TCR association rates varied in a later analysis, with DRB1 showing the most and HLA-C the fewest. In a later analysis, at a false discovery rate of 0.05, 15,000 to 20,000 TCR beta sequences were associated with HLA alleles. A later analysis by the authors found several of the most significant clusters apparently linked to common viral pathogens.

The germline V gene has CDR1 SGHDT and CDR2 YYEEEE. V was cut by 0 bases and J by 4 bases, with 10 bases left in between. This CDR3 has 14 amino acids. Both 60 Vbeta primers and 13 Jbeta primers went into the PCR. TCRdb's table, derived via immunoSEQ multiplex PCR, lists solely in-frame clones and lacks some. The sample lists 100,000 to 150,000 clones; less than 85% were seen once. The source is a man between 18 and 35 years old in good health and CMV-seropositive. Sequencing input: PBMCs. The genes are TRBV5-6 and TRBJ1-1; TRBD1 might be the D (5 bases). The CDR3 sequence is CASSLVRGPTEAFF. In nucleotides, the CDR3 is TGTGCCAGCAGCTTGGTGCGGGGCCCCACTGAAGCTTTCTTT.